This T cell receptor (beta chain) stems from a study of blood T cell repertoires in COVID-19. Study context: The United States, Italy and Spain provided the acute and convalescent COVID-19 samples.

This clone was detected a few times. The repertoire was sequenced with immunoSEQ multiplex PCR; TCRdb's copy has only in-frame clones and lacks some. This repertoire shows about 62,000 clones, approximately 79% found once; its top ten account for about a fifth. The receptor was derived from a woman over 75 with active or convalescent COVID-19. Sequenced: peripheral blood.

This chain's CDR3 is CASSKATKPGEGREVGNTEAFF. In DNA, the CDR3 is TGTGCCAGCAGCAAAGCAACCAAACCCGGGGAGGGTCGAGAGGTTGGGAACACTGAAGCTTTCTTT. This chain links TRBV21-1 with TRBJ1-1. TRBV21-1 is labeled a pseudogene. This CDR3 has 22 amino acids.